These T cell receptor beta chains were read from a single sample in a study of blood T cell repertoires in COVID-19. This table comes from immunoSEQ multiplex PCR, and its TCRdb copy is limited to in-frame clones, with some not included. This sample has 150,000 to 180,000 clones, with around four fifths found just once. What was sequenced was peripheral blood. All receptors come from a woman older than 75 with acute or convalescent COVID-19. Both conserved end residues are part of each CDR3. Each record gives: clone size, V gene, J gene, D gene, CDR3 protein, CDR3 DNA. The D gene is left open where the match is weak. Clone size, where shown, is once, few, many, or a class for clones that have expanded.

>NA|TRBV30|TRBJ2-1|NA
CAWSVGAYNEQFF
TGTGCCTGGAGTGTAGGAGCCTACAATGAGCAGTTCTTC
>NA|TRBV5-8|TRBJ1-5|NA
CASSRGQGDQPQHF
TGTGCCAGCAGCCGCGGCCAAGGCGATCAGCCCCAGCATTTT
>NA|TRBV3-1/TRBV3-2|TRBJ2-4|TRBD2
CASSHRTSEGNIQYF
TGTGCCAGCAGTCATAGGACTAGCGAAGGGAACATTCAGTACTTC
>once|TRBV27|TRBJ1-1|NA
CASRPLRGPSSNTEAFF
TGTGCCAGCAGACCCCTCAGGGGCCCCTCATCGAACACTGAAGCTTTCTTT
>NA|TRBV9|TRBJ2-3|NA
CASSGGFTDTQYF
TGTGCCAGCAGTGGGGGGTTCACAGATACGCAGTATTTT
>few|TRBV5-1|TRBJ1-2|NA
CASSLKGASDGYTF
TGCGCCAGCAGCTTAAAAGGGGCCAGTGATGGCTACACCTTC
>NA|TRBV27|TRBJ1-1|TRBD1
CASSSGQGAYTEAFF
TGTGCCAGCAGTTCAGGACAGGGGGCGTACACTGAAGCTTTCTTT
>NA|TRBV4-1|TRBJ2-2|NA
CASSQDKEGRGITTGELFF
TGCGCCAGCAGCCAAGATAAAGAAGGAAGGGGAATTACCACCGGGGAGCTGTTTTTT
>NA|TRBV5-4|TRBJ1-1|NA
CASSSDWVGVRGNTEAFF
TGTGCCAGCAGCTCCGACTGGGTTGGGGTTCGGGGAAACACTGAAGCTTTCTTT
>NA|TRBV25-1|TRBJ2-3|TRBD2
CASSRLAGATDTQYF
TGTGCCAGCAGTAGACTAGCGGGAGCGACAGATACGCAGTATTTT
>NA|TRBV10-3|TRBJ1-1|NA
CAITLDRNTEAFF
TGTGCCATCACCCTGGACAGGAACACTGAAGCTTTCTTT
>NA|TRBV19|TRBJ1-5|TRBD1
CASSRRQGDQPQHF
TGTGCCAGTAGTAGGCGACAGGGGGATCAGCCCCAGCATTTT
>NA|TRBV24-1|TRBJ2-1|TRBD1
CATSDPGQGAGNEQFF
TGTGCCACCAGTGATCCTGGACAGGGGGCTGGTAATGAGCAGTTCTTC
>NA|TRBV7-3|TRBJ2-1|NA
CASSPALDNEQFF
TGTGCCAGCAGCCCCGCACTGGACAATGAGCAGTTCTTC
>once|TRBV19|TRBJ2-7|TRBD2
CASTRTSGFYEQYF
TGTGCCAGTACCCGGACTAGCGGATTCTACGAGCAGTACTTC
>once|TRBV19|TRBJ2-5|TRBD2
CASSMRASGRFRETQYF
TGTGCCAGTAGTATGAGGGCTAGCGGGAGGTTCCGGGAGACCCAGTACTTC
>NA|TRBV4-1|TRBJ2-1|TRBD2
CASSQEGLLAGGPVGSYNEQFF
TGCGCCAGCAGCCAAGAGGGGCTTCTAGCGGGAGGGCCAGTGGGCTCCTACAATGAGCAGTTCTTC
>few|TRBV11-2|TRBJ2-7|NA
CASSGEGYEQYF
TGTGCCAGCTCAGGGGAGGGCTACGAGCAGTACTTC
>few|TRBV6-4|TRBJ2-1|TRBD2
CASSQLAGGPSEQFF
TGTGCCAGCAGTCAGCTAGCGGGGGGGCCCTCCGAGCAGTTCTTC
>once|TRBV5-1|TRBJ1-1|NA
CASSLADRSVVAFF
TGCGCCAGCAGCTTGGCCGACCGGAGCGTGGTGGCTTTCTTT
>NA|TRBV6-2/TRBV6-3|TRBJ1-1|NA
CASSRPSVNTEAFF
TGTGCCAGCAGTCGACCGAGCGTTAACACTGAAGCTTTCTTT
>NA|TRBV5-1|TRBJ1-6|TRBD1
CASSSVLGQGRSPLHF
TGCGCCAGCAGCTCGGTCCTAGGACAGGGGAGGTCACCCCTCCACTTT
>NA|TRBV5-1|TRBJ1-2|NA
CASSLGSGFGYGYTF
TGCGCCAGCAGCTTGGGGTCAGGGTTCGGTTATGGCTACACCTTC
>NA|TRBV6-5|TRBJ2-5|TRBD1
CASSYSGTGEWETQYF
TGTGCCAGCAGTTATTCCGGGACAGGGGAGTGGGAGACCCAGTACTTC
>few|TRBV7-8|TRBJ2-7|TRBD2
CASSLGLWTSGTPVEQYF
TGTGCCAGCAGCTTGGGACTCTGGACTAGCGGTACCCCCGTCGAGCAGTACTTC
>NA|TRBV3-1/TRBV3-2|TRBJ2-5|TRBD2
CASSFRTSGGETQYF
TGTGCCAGCAGCTTTCGGACTAGCGGAGGGGAGACCCAGTACTTC
>NA|TRBV6-4|TRBJ1-5|TRBD1
CASSVGQGRDYSNQPQHF
TGTGCCAGCAGTGTTGGACAGGGAAGGGATTATAGCAATCAGCCCCAGCATTTT
>NA|TRBV12-5|TRBJ2-7|TRBD1
CASGLGQGEQYF
TGTGCTAGTGGTTTGGGACAGGGCGAGCAGTACTTC
>many|TRBV4-3|TRBJ1-6|NA
CASSQVGVDSPLHF
TGCGCCAGCAGCCAAGTAGGGGTGGATTCACCCCTCCACTTT
>NA|TRBV30|TRBJ1-6|NA
CAWGTGLNSPLHF
TGTGCCTGGGGAACAGGGTTGAATTCACCCCTCCACTTT
>NA|TRBV7-2|TRBJ2-1|TRBD1
CASSLKFRQGGNEQFF
TGTGCCAGCAGCTTAAAATTCCGACAGGGTGGCAATGAGCAGTTCTTC
>NA|TRBV10-1|TRBJ1-6|NA
CASRAIGHQTDSPLHF
TGCGCCAGCAGAGCGATAGGACACCAAACGGATTCACCCCTCCACTTT
>NA|TRBV10-3|TRBJ1-2|TRBD1
CAISTGGPLPTRVTF
TGTGCCATCAGTACAGGGGGGCCCTTACCAACCCGAGTCACCTTC
>NA|TRBV27|TRBJ2-1|NA
CASSSWRGEQFF
TGTGCCAGCAGTTCCTGGAGGGGTGAGCAGTTCTTC
>NA|TRBV6-5|TRBJ1-6|NA
CASELWSSYNSPLHF
TGTGCCAGTGAACTCTGGAGCTCCTATAATTCACCCCTCCACTTT
>NA|TRBV7-9|TRBJ1-4|TRBD1
CASSTGQATNEKLFF
TGTGCCAGCAGCACAGGACAGGCAACTAATGAAAAACTGTTTTTT
>few|TRBV28|TRBJ1-5|NA
CASSFVRSDPQNQPQHF
TGTGCCAGCAGTTTTGTCAGGTCCGACCCCCAAAATCAGCCCCAGCATTTT
>NA|TRBV7-9|TRBJ2-7|NA
CASSFFGRDSYEQYF
TGTGCCAGCAGCTTCTTTGGTCGGGACTCCTACGAGCAGTACTTC
>NA|TRBV7-3|TRBJ2-7|NA
CASSLISGSDYEQYF
TGTGCCAGCAGCTTAATTTCGGGGTCGGACTACGAGCAGTACTTC
>NA|TRBV19|TRBJ2-2|NA
CATSGSGNTGELFF
TGTGCCACCTCTGGGAGTGGGAACACCGGGGAGCTGTTTTTT
>NA|TRBV15|TRBJ1-1|NA
CATSRGRTEAFF
TGTGCCACCAGCAGAGGGCGGACTGAAGCTTTCTTT
>NA|TRBV5-5|TRBJ2-7|TRBD1
CASSLEDRDYEQYF
TGTGCCAGCAGCTTGGAGGACAGGGACTACGAGCAGTACTTC
>once|TRBV28|TRBJ1-6|NA
CASRGTRGASNSPLHF
TGTGCCAGCAGGGGGACAAGGGGCGCTAGTAATTCACCCCTCCACTTT
>NA|TRBV5-1|TRBJ1-1|NA
CASSLGGDPTEAFF
TGCGCCAGCAGCTTGGGGGGGGATCCCACTGAAGCTTTCTTT
>few|TRBV7-9|TRBJ1-2|NA
CASSLAGRADGYTF
TGTGCCAGCAGCTTAGCGGGCAGGGCAGATGGCTACACCTTC
>NA|TRBV6-5|TRBJ2-6|NA
CAVRWSGANVLTF
TGTGCCGTCCGGTGGTCTGGGGCCAACGTCCTGACTTTC
>NA|TRBV7-9|TRBJ1-1|NA
CASSSRDKNTEAFF
TGTGCCAGCAGCTCCCGGGACAAGAACACTGAAGCTTTCTTT
>NA|TRBV6-5|TRBJ2-1|NA
CASRRDYNNEQFF
TGTGCCAGCAGGCGCGACTACAACAATGAGCAGTTCTTC